This record covers a single T cell receptor (beta chain). V dropped 4 bases and J dropped 6 bases, with 18 bases sitting between them. The CDR3 is 15 residues long. Looked up from germline, CDR1 is SGHTA and CDR2 is FQGNSA. The data were taken from a study of blood T cell repertoires in COVID-19. Overall study: From the United States, Italy and Spain came samples of acute and convalescent COVID-19.

Sequenced by immunoSEQ multiplex PCR; TCRdb stores in-frame clones only, minus some. The sample consists of 100,000 to 150,000 clones, about 83% of them appearing once. The receptor's source is a man aged 55 to 69 with acute or convalescent COVID-19. Sequencing used peripheral blood. The chain links TRBV7-2 to TRBJ1-1, with D possibly being TRBD1 (5 bases). The CDR3 region is CASSSQRGREAEAFF. CDR3 in DNA: TGTGCCAGCAGCTCACAGAGGGGCAGGGAGGCTGAAGCTTTCTTT.